What follows is one TCR beta chain and its context. Its matching antigen is unknown. This sample was taken from a study of shared clonotypes between healthy human individuals. Findings of the study overall: Few donors limited the genetic and exposure-history diversity represented.

Splitting the CD4+ cells yielded a CD45RA+ naive subset and a CD45RA-negative memory subset. TCRdb keeps only in-frame clones here, not all; method: immunoSEQ multiplex PCR. Seen here are roughly 1,600,000 clones, around 98.5% observed once, and the top ten hold 0.36%. V was pared by 9 bases and J by 6 bases, with 15 bases of the junction left unmatched. CDR3 length equals 16 residues. CDR1 and CDR2 from the germline V gene are LNHDA and SQIVND (reference sequence). This chain uses TRBV19 with TRBJ2-2; 8 nucleotides align to TRBD2. The TCR sequence derives from a man aged 30 to 39 in good health. The sequencing sample was made of naive CD4+ T cells sorted from blood. Subset in this sample: CD45RA+ positively selected. DNA of the CDR3: TGTGCCAGAACTAAAATAGCGGGAATGTCCCCCGGGGAGCTGTTTTTT. It translates to CARTKIAGMSPGELFF.